The clone carrying this T cell receptor beta chain was seen ten or more times. Its antigen is undetermined. The study amplified TCR beta CDR3 regions using RNA transcripts. First-round RT-PCR used HTBI primers; second-round multiplex PCR followed. TCRdb processed the multiplex PCR reads anew with MiXCR; each CDR3 protein has one entry. The table includes about 640,000 distinct CDR3 sequences, roughly 39% detected once. Ophthalmopathy donors showed moderate-to-severe activity, CAS ≥3, NOSPECS ≥4 and a duration under 3 months. CDR3 length equals 12 residues. The germline V gene encodes CDR1 SEHNR and CDR2 FQNEAQ (reference sequence). V lost 2 bases and J 8 bases, leaving 9 bases between the germline ends. This sample is drawn from a study of Graves' ophthalmopathy and Graves' hyperthyroidism. The overall study: Prior to any treatment, peripheral blood was collected at the time of initial diagnosis. Study-wide findings and caveats: Most expanded clonotypes in thyroid above 0.001 frequency also showed up in blood.

The sample comprised peripheral blood. The receptor's source is an adult man with Graves' ophthalmopathy. This sequence joins TRBV7-9 and TRBJ1-1; D ambiguous. The CDR3 DNA reads TGTGCCAGCAGCTTAACGTTCGAGGAAGCTTTCTTT. This translates into CASSLTFEEAFF.